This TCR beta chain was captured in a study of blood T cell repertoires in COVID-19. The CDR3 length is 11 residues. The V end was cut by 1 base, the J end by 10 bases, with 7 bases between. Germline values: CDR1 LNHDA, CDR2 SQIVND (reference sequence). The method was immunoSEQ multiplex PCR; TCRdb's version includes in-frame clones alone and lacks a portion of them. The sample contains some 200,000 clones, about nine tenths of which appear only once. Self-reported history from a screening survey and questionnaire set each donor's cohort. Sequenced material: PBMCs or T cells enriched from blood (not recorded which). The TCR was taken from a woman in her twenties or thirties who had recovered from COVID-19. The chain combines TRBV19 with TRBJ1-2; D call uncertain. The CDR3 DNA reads TGTGCCAGTAGTATAGGGGAGGACTACACCTTC. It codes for CASSIGEDYTF.